The 10 T cell receptor beta chains below were found in one sample sequenced in a study of cytomegalovirus exposure and HLA in healthy donors. Researchers ran the PCR with 60 Vbeta and 13 Jbeta primers. Libraries were prepared by immunoSEQ multiplex PCR; TCRdb keeps only in-frame clonotypes and omits some of them. The table shows under 110,000 clones, with about 80% occurring only once. Sequencing input: PBMCs. Receptor source: a man between 35 and 55 years old in good health and CMV-seronegative.

This chain connects TRBV7-9 to TRBJ1-6; D is uncertain. Germline values: CDR1 SEHNR, CDR2 FQNEAQ (reference sequence). This CDR3 is 17 amino acids long. CDR3 bases: TGTTCCATTTCGTTTCCCCTGAGAGAGGCCTATAATTCACCCCTCCACTTT. This translates into CSISFPLREAYNSPLHF.

This rearrangement joins TRBV12-5 to TRBJ1-1; D is ambiguous. V was pared by 5 bases and J by 3 bases, with 19 bases between. The CDR3 consists of 16 residues. From germline, CDR1 is LGHNT and CDR2 FRNRAP. The CDR3 reads CASGTPDGGRDTEAFF. CDR3 nucleotides: TGTGCTAGTGGTACACCCGATGGAGGTAGGGACACTGAAGCTTTCTTT.

The rearrangement joins TRBV25-1 to TRBJ1-1; TRBD1 might be the D (5 bases). Germline assignment: CDR1 MGHDK and CDR2 SYGVNS. This CDR3 region has 15 residues. Between the trimmed V and J ends, which lost 8 bases and 0 bases, there was a span of 16 bases. The CDR3 region is CASDSRGGMNTEAFF. CDR3 nucleotide sequence: TGTGCCAGCGATTCCCGGGGGGGGATGAACACTGAAGCTTTCTTT.

The V gene is TRBV11-2, the J gene TRBJ1-4, with D tentatively TRBD1 (6 bases). Germline V CDR1 and CDR2: SGHAT, FQNNGV. Trimming pared 2 bases from V and 7 bases from J, leaving 11 bases between. The CDR3 covers 14 residues. The CDR3 bases are TGTGCCAGCAGCTTACAGGGGAGCAGTGAAAAACTGTTTTTT. Amino acid sequence: CASSLQGSSEKLFF.

This clone has a handful of counts. This sequence joins TRBV10-3 and TRBJ1-6; no firm D call. The CDR3 length is 12 residues. Per the germline V gene, CDR1 is ENHRY and CDR2 is SYGVKD. V lost 3 bases to trimming and J lost 8 bases, with 5 bases between them. The CDR3 nucleotides read TGTGCCATCAGTGACCCGGATTCACCCCTCCACTTT. Protein sequence: CAISDPDSPLHF.

This CDR3 is CASSLAGGPPYNEQFF. In DNA form, the CDR3 reads TGCGCCAGCAGCTTAGCGGGGGGGCCCCCTTACAATGAGCAGTTCTTC. The chain links TRBV5-1 to TRBJ2-1, with 10 bases identical to TRBD2. With 2 bases clipped from V and 4 bases from J, the junction kept 6 bases outside the gene matches. The CDR3 extends over 16 amino acids. The germline V gene encodes CDR1 SGHRS and CDR2 YFSETQ.

The DNA of the CDR3 is TGTGCCAGCTCCCAACAGGGGTTGAACACCGGGGAGCTGTTTTTT. It yields the protein CASSQQGLNTGELFF. The V call is TRBV6-5, the J call TRBJ2-2, with 7 bases lining up with TRBD1. The CDR3 length is 15 residues. Germline lookup yields CDR1 MNHEY and CDR2 SVGAGI. V lost 8 bases and J lost 1; bases outside the gene matches: 7.

This rearrangement joins TRBV5-1 to TRBJ1-2, with TRBD1 matching over 10 bases. Germline CDR1 reads SGHRS; CDR2 reads YFSETQ. The V segment lost 0 bases and the J segment 4 bases; nucleotides outside the gene matches: 15. The CDR3 runs 19 residues. The CDR3 coding sequence is TGCGCCAGCAGCTTGGGCCTGAGGACAGGGGGAAGCTCCCTCTATGGCTACACCTTC. It translates to CASSLGLRTGGSSLYGYTF.

The chain is built from TRBV30 and TRBJ1-1, with D unresolved. The CDR3 is 12 amino acids. Trimming took 2 bases from V and 1 from J, leaving 5 bases between them. CDR1 and CDR2 from the germline V gene are GTSNPN and SVGIG (reference sequence). The DNA of the CDR3 is TGTGCCTGGAGTCAGTGGAACACTGAAGCTTTCTTT. It is translated as CAWSQWNTEAFF. The variable domain in full, completed from reference TRBV30 and TRBJ1-1, reads SQTIHQWPATLVQPVGSPLSLECTVEGTSNPNLYWYRQAAGRGLQLLFYSVGIGQISSEVPQNLSASRPQDRQFILSSKKLLLSDSGFYLCAWSQWNTEAFFGQGTRLTVV.

A word on this clone: An end of the junction differs from the germline gene, which may be a read error. V gene TRBV4-3 combines with J gene TRBJ1-6, with 8 nucleotides matching TRBD1. The CDR3 extends over 14 amino acids. Germline loops: CDR1 LGHNA, CDR2 YSLEER. CDR3 DNA sequence: TGCGCCCGCAGCCAAGCAGGGGGCTACTCACCCCTCCACTTT. Its translation is CARSQAGGYSPLHF.